This T cell receptor beta chain originates from a study of identical twins. Study-wide points: Out-of-frame beta chain sequences displayed weaker excess sharing between twins.

Unique molecular identifiers were present on the cDNA, which also gained a universal primer site by template switching. TCRdb called the 5' RACE reads again in MiXCR, with one record for every CDR3 protein. This table holds 650,000 to 800,000 distinct CDR3 sequences, approximately 9% found once. The V gene's germline CDR1 is MDHEN and CDR2 SYDVKM. The CDR3 has 15 amino acids. Trimming pared 3 bases from V and 0 bases from J, leaving 8 bases between. The sample holds a few counts of this clonotype. Its cognate antigen is unknown. A further study also used this sample, focusing on yellow fever vaccine responses in identical twins.

The sequencing sample was made of PBMCs. The TCR originated in a young woman in good health. The chain has TRBV28 and TRBJ1-4, with a possible D match to TRBD1 (5 bases). Here the CDR3 DNA reads TGTGCCAGCAGTTTTACACAGGCAACTAATGAAAAACTGTTTTTT. It translates to CASSFTQATNEKLFF.